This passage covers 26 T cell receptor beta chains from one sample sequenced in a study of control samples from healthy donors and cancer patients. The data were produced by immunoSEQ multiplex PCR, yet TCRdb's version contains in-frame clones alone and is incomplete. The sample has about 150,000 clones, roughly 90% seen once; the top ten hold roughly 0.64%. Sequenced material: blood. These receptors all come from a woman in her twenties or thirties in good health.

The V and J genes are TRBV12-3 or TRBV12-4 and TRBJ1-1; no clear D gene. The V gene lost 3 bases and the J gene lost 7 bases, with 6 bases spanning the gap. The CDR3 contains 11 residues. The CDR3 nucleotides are TGTGCCAGCAGTTTGGGAGATGAAGCTTTCTTT. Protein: CASSLGDEAFF.

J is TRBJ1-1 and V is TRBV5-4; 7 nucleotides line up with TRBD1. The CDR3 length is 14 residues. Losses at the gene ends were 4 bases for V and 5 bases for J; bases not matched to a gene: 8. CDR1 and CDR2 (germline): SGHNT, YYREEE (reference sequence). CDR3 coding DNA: TGTGCCAGCAGCCAAGGCACAGGGGAGACTGAAGCTTTCTTT. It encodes CASSQGTGETEAFF.

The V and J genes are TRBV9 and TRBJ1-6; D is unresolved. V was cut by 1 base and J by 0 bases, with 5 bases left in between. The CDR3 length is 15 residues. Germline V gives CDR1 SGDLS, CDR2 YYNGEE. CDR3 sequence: CASSVTASYNSPLHF. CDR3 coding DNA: TGTGCCAGCAGCGTAACAGCCTCCTATAATTCACCCCTCCACTTT.

The CDR3 nucleotides are TGTGCCAGCAGCCCGGATCGGGGGACAGGTCGGTCACCCCTCCACTTT. It yields the protein CASSPDRGTGRSPLHF. The V gene is TRBV7-6, the J gene TRBJ1-6, with 8 bases that match TRBD1. The junction had 13 bases not matched to a gene; V was cut back by 5 bases and J by 10 bases. CDR1 and CDR2 from the germline V gene are SGHVS and FNYEAQ. This CDR3 is built from 16 residues.

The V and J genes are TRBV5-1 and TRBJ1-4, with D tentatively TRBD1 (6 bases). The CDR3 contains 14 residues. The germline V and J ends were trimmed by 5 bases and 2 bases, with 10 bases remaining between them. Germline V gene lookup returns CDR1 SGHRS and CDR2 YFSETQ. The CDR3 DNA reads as TGCGCCAGCAGTCCCCAGGGGACTAATGAAAAACTGTTTTTT. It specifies CASSPQGTNEKLFF.

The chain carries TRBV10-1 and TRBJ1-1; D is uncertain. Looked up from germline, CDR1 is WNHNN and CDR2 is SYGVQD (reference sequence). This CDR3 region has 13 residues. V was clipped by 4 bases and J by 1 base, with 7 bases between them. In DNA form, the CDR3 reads TGCGCCAGCAGTGCTCTCCCGAACACTGAAGCTTTCTTT. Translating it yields CASSALPNTEAFF.

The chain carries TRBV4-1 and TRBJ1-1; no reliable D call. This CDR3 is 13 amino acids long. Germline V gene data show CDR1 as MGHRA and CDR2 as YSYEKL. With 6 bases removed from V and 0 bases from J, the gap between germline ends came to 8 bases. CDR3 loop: CASRRELNTEAFF. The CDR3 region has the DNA TGCGCCAGCAGGCGGGAGTTGAACACTGAAGCTTTCTTT.

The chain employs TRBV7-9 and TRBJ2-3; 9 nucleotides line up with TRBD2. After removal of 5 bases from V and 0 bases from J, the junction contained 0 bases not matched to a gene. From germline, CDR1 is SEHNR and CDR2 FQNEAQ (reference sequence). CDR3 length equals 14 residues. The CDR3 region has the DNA TGTGCCAGCAGCACTAGCGGGAGCACAGATACGCAGTATTTT. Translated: CASSTSGSTDTQYF.

CDR3 sequence reads: CATQGASGNTIYF. The CDR3 nucleotides are TGTGCCACACAGGGGGCCTCTGGAAACACCATATATTTT. The chain joins TRBV19 to TRBJ1-3, with 9 bases matching TRBD1. The ends lost 10 bases at V and 0 bases at J; junction bases unmatched: 1. The CDR3 spans 13 residues. CDR1 is LNHDA and CDR2 is SQIVND in the germline V gene (reference sequence).

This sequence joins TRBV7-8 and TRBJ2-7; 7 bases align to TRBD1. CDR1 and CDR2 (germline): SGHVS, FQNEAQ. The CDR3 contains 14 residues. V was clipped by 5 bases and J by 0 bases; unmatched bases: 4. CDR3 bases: TGTGCCAGCAGCCAGACAGGGCTCTCCTACGAGCAGTACTTC. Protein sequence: CASSQTGLSYEQYF.

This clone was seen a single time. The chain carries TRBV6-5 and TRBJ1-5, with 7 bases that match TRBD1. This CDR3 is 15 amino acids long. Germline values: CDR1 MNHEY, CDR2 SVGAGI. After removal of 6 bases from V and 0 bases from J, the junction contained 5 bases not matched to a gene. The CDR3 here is CASSRTGDSNQPQHF. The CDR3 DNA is TGTGCCAGCAGCCGGACAGGAGATAGCAATCAGCCCCAGCATTTT.

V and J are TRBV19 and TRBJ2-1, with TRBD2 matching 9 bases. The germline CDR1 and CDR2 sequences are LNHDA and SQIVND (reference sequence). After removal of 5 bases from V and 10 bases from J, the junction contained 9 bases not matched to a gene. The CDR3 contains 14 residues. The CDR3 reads CASSQAGGPSEQFF. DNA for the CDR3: TGTGCCAGTAGTCAGGCGGGAGGGCCCTCCGAGCAGTTCTTC. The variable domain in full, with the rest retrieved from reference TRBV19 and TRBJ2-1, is DGGITQSPKYLFRKEGQNVTLSCEQNLNHDAMYWYRQDPGQGLRLIYYSQIVNDFQKGDIAEGYSVSREKKESFPLTVTSAQKNPTAFYLCASSQAGGPSEQFFGPGTRLTVL.

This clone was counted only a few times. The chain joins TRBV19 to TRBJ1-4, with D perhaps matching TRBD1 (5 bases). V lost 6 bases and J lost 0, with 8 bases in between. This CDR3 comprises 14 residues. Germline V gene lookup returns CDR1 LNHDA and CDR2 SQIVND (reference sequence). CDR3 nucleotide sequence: TGTGCCAGTAGGTCAGGGTCAACTAATGAAAAACTGTTTTTT. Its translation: CASRSGSTNEKLFF.

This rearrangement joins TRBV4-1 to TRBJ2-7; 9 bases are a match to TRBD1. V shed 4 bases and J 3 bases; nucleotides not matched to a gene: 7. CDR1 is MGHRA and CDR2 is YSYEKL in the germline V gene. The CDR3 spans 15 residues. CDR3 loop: CASSPGQGLVYEQYF. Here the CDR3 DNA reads TGCGCCAGCAGCCCGGGACAGGGATTGGTCTACGAGCAGTACTTC.

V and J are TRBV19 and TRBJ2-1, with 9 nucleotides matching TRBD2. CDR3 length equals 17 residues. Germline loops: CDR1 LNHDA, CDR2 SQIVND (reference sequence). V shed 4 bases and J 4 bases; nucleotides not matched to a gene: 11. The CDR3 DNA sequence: TGTGCCAGTAGTAGGGGATCTAGCGGGACGACGTACAATGAGCAGTTCTTC. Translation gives CASSRGSSGTTYNEQFF.

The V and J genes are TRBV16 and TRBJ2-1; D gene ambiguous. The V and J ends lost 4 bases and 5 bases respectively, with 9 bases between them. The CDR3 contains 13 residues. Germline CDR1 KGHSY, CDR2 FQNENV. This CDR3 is CASSRAHNNEQFF. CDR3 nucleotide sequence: TGTGCCAGCAGCCGAGCACACAACAATGAGCAGTTCTTC. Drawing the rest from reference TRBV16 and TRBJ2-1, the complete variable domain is GEEVAQTPKHLVRGEGQKAKLYCAPIKGHSYVFWYQQVLKNEFKFLISFQNENVFDETGMPKERFSAKCLPNSPCSLEIQATKLEDSAVYFCASSRAHNNEQFFGPGTRLTVL.

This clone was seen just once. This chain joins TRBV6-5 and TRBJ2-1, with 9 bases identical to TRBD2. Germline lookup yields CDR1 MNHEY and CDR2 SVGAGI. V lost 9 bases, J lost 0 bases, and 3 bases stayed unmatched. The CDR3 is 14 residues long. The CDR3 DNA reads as TGTGCCAGTAATAGCGGGAGCTCCTACAATGAGCAGTTCTTC. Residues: CASNSGSSYNEQFF.

CDR3 region: CASSSGGGTYEQYF. The DNA of the CDR3 is TGTGCCAGCAGTTCGGGGGGCGGGACCTACGAGCAGTACTTC. The chain employs TRBV27 and TRBJ2-7, with D tentatively TRBD2 (7 bases). This CDR3 is built from 14 residues. Germline CDR1 is MNHEY and CDR2 is SMNVEV (reference sequence). Trimming left V 4 bases short and J 2 bases short, with 12 bases between.

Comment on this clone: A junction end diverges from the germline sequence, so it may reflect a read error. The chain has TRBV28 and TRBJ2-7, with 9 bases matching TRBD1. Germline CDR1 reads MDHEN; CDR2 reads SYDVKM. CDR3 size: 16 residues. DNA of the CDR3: TGTGCCAGCAACCTAGGAGGGGGGACAGGGTCCTTCGAGCAGTACTTC. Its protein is CASNLGGGTGSFEQYF.

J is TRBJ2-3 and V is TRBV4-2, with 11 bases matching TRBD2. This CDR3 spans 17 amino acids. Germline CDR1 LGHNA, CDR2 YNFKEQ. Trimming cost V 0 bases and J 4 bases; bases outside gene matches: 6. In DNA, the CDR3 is TGTGCCAGCAGCCAAGATACTAGCGGGAGTGTAGCAGATACGCAGTATTTT. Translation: CASSQDTSGSVADTQYF.

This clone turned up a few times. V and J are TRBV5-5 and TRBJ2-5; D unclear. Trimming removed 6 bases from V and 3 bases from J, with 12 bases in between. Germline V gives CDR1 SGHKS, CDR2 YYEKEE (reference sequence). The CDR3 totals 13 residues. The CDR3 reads CASTLMGKETQYF. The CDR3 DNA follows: TGTGCCAGCACCCTGATGGGGAAAGAGACCCAGTACTTC.

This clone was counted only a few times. CDR3 nucleotide sequence: TGTGCCAGCAGCCATGGGGGACAGGGGGCTTCACCCCTCCACTTT. Protein product: CASSHGGQGASPLHF. The rearrangement joins TRBV4-2 to TRBJ1-6; 12 bases line up with TRBD1. With V trimmed by 3 bases and J by 9 bases, 3 bases remained unmatched. The CDR3 spans 15 residues. Germline CDR1 LGHNA, CDR2 YNFKEQ.

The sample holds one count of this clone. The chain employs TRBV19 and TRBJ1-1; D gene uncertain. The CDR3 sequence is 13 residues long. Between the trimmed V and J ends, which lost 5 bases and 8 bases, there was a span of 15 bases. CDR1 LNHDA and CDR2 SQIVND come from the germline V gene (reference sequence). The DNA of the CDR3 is TGTGCCAGTAGTTTAATGTCTCTAGGGGAAGCTTTCTTT. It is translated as CASSLMSLGEAFF.

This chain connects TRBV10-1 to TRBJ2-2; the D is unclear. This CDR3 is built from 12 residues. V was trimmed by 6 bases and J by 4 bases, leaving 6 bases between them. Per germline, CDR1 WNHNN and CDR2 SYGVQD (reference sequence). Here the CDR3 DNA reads TGCGCCAGCAGGGCTAGCACCGGGGAGCTGTTTTTT. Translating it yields CASRASTGELFF.

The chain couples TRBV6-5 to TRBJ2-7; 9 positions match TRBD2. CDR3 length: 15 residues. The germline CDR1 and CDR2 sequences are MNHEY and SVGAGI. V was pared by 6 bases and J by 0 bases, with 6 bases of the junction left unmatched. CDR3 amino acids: CASRPTSGISYEQYF. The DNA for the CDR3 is TGTGCCAGCAGACCGACTAGCGGAATCTCCTACGAGCAGTACTTC.

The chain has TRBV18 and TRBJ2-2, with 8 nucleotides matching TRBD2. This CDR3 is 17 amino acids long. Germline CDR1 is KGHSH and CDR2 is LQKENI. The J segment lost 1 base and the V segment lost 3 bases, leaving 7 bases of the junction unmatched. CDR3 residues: CASSPSFGRENTGELFF. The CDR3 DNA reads TGTGCCAGCTCACCCTCCTTCGGGAGGGAGAACACCGGGGAGCTGTTTTTT.